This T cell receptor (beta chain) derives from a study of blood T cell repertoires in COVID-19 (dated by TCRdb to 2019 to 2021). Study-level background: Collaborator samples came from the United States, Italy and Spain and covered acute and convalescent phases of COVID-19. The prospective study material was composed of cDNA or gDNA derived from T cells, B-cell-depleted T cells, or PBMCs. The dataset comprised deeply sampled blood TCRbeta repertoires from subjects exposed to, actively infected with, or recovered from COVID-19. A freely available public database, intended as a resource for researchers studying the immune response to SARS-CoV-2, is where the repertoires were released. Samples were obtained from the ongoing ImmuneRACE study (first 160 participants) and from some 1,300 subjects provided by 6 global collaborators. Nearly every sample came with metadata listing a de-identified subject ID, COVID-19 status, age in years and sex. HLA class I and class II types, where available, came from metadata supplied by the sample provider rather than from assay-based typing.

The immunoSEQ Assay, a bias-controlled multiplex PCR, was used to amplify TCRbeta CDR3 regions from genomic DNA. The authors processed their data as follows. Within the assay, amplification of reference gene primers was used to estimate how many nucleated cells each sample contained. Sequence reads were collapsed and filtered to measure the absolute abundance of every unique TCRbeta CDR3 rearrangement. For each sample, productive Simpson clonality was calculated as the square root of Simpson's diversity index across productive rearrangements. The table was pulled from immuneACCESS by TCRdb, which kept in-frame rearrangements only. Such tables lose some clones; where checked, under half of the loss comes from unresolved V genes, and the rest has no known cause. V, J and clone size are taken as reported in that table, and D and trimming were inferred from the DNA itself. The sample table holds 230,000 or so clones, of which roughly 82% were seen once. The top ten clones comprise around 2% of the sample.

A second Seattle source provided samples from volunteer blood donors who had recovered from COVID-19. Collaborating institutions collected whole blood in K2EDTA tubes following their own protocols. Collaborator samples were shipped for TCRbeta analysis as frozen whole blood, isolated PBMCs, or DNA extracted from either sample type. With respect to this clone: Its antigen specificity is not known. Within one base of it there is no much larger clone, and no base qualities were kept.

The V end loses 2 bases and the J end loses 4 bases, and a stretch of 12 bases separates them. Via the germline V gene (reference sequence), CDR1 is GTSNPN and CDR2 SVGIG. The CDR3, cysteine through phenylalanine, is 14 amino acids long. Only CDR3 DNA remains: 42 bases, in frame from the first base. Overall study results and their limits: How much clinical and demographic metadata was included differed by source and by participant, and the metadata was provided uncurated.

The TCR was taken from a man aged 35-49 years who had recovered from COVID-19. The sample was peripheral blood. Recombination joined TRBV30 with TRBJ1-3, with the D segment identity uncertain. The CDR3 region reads CAWSLPPVGNTIYF. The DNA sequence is TGTGCCTGGAGTCTTCCACCGGTAGGAAACACCATATATTTT.